Listed here are 5 T cell receptor beta chains from one sample, sequenced in a study of a mutant IDH1 vaccine in newly diagnosed glioma. TCRdb keeps only in-frame clones here, not all; method: immunoSEQ multiplex PCR. The data show tens of thousands of clones, under 90% seen once. Time point here: baseline, week 1 (first vaccination visit). The sample's treatment: pre-vaccination baseline after standard-of-care therapy. Here the sequenced sample was PBMCs, taken from a glioma patient treated with radiotherapy, temozolomide or both. Receptors originate from a woman in her fifties or sixties with glioma.

The chain couples TRBV7-2 to TRBJ2-7, with D perhaps assigned TRBD1 or TRBD2 (6 bases each). V lost 5 bases and J lost 5, with 22 bases in between. This CDR3 spans 16 amino acids. Germline V gene data show CDR1 as SGHTA and CDR2 as FQGNSA. CDR3 DNA sequence: TGTGCCAGCAGCCCACGGGGAGGCAGGGGAACCCACGAGCAGTACTTC. Its translation is CASSPRGGRGTHEQYF.

The rearrangement joins TRBV7-9 to TRBJ1-5; D is undetermined. This CDR3 is built from 12 residues. Germline values: CDR1 SEHNR, CDR2 FQNEAQ (reference sequence). Trimming cost V 5 bases and J 4 bases, with 6 bases left between them. This CDR3 is CASSADNQPQHF. CDR3 sequence (DNA): TGTGCCAGCAGCGCCGATAATCAGCCCCAGCATTTT.

The rearrangement uses TRBV19 and TRBJ1-4, with D maybe TRBD1 (6 bases). CDR3 length: 13 residues. V was shortened by 10 bases and J by 8 bases, with 17 bases between the two germline ends. Germline CDR1 is LNHDA and CDR2 is SQIVND (reference sequence). The DNA of the CDR3 is TGTGCCACCTACGGCGGGACACTCGAAAAACTGTTTTTT. Its protein product is CATYGGTLEKLFF.

The J gene is TRBJ1-5, the V gene TRBV10-1, with unresolved D. V lost 0 bases and J lost 9, with 6 bases in between. Germline V gene sequence: CDR1 WNHNN, CDR2 SYGVQD (reference sequence). CDR3 size: 12 residues. Here the CDR3 reads CASSESERPQHF. Here the CDR3 DNA reads TGCGCCAGCAGTGAGTCGGAAAGGCCCCAGCATTTT.

CDR3: CASSSGTNSRETQYF. CDR3 nucleotides: TGTGCCAGCAGTTCCGGGACTAATAGTAGGGAGACCCAGTACTTC. The V and J genes are TRBV2 and TRBJ2-5; 7 bases line up with TRBD2. Germline CDR1 and CDR2: SNHLY and FYNNEI. V gave up 5 bases and J gave up 5 bases; unmatched junction bases: 11. CDR3 size: 15 residues. Using reference TRBV2 and TRBJ2-5 for the parts outside the CDR3, the full variable domain is EPEVTQTPSHQVTQMGQEVILRCVPISNHLYFYWYRQILGQKVEFLVSFYNNEISEKSEIFDDQFSVERPDGSNFTLKIRSTKLEDSAMYFCASSSGTNSRETQYFGPGTRLLVL.